The rows below give T cell receptor beta chains drawn from one sample of a study of cytomegalovirus exposure and HLA in healthy donors. This table comes from immunoSEQ multiplex PCR, and its TCRdb copy is limited to in-frame clones, with some not included. The table records 200,000 to 300,000 clones, around four fifths of them present only once. The specimen sequenced was PBMCs. The receptors derive from a woman in her thirties or forties in good health and CMV-seropositive. Both conserved end residues are part of each CDR3. Each record gives: V gene, CDR3 protein.

V gene: TRBV5-1; CDR3 protein: CASSFGTGGFLETQYF
V gene: TRBV5-1; CDR3 protein: CASKGDRLQETQYF
V gene: TRBV9; CDR3 protein: CASSVAAGQETQYF
V gene: TRBV10-3; CDR3 protein: CAISDGWEFASTF
V gene: TRBV9; CDR3 protein: CASSVAREVSYNEQFF
V gene: TRBV6-6; CDR3 protein: CASSPSQGVGELFF
V gene: TRBV4-2; CDR3 protein: CASSQDGTIDAYEQYF
V gene: TRBV4-1; CDR3 protein: CASSQGEDRNTEAFF
V gene: TRBV7-6; CDR3 protein: CASSLGRGITGELFF
V gene: TRBV29-1; CDR3 protein: CSSWDSGANGLTF
V gene: TRBV11-2; CDR3 protein: CASSLIRRLF
V gene: TRBV4-1; CDR3 protein: CASSQESAFSYEQYF
V gene: TRBV28; CDR3 protein: CAVDSSYNSPLHF
V gene: TRBV28; CDR3 protein: CASILGGTLNSPLHF
V gene: TRBV29-1; CDR3 protein: CSVAYSGRGFANTGELFF
V gene: TRBV5-6; CDR3 protein: CASSWGTSASYNEQFF
V gene: TRBV7-2; CDR3 protein: CASSFRTGNDNEQFF
V gene: TRBV6-6; CDR3 protein: CASNIFGLAGTNEQFF
V gene: TRBV5-1; CDR3 protein: CASSFGQGALNTEAFF
V gene: TRBV19; CDR3 protein: CASSRPWGGQGSGTQYF
V gene: TRBV5-1; CDR3 protein: CASSLSSNEQFF
V gene: TRBV7-2; CDR3 protein: CASSPTSGKYNEQFF